A selection of T cell receptor beta chains follows, all from one sample in a study of blood T cell repertoires in COVID-19. The assay was immunoSEQ multiplex PCR, and TCRdb's table has in-frame clones only and misses some. The sample records about 71,000 clones, around 83% being singletons. Sequencing used peripheral blood. The source is a man aged 25-40 years with COVID-19, enrolled during active disease. The CDR3 runs from the conserved cysteine through the conserved F or W. D genes are given only for firm matches. Clone size is given for some rows only: seen once, a few or many times, or a class if the clone is expanded.

abundance	d_gene	len	v_gene	j_gene	CDR3nt	CDR3aa
-	TRBD2	13	TRBV2	TRBJ2-1	TGTGCCGGCGGGACTAGTCAATCCAATGAGCAGTTCTTC	CAGGTSQSNEQFF
-	TRBD2	16	TRBV4-3	TRBJ2-1	TGCGCCAGCAGCCGGGAGCGGCTAGCGGGAGGCAATGAGCAGTTCTTC	CASSRERLAGGNEQFF
-	-	11	TRBV5-3	TRBJ1-5	TGTGCCCCGAACGGGGTGAAGCCCCAGCATTTT	CAPNGVKPQHF
-	TRBD1	14	TRBV28	TRBJ1-2	TGTGCCAGCAGTTCACCGGGACAGAGGGTAAGCTACACCTTC	CASSSPGQRVSYTF
once	TRBD1	16	TRBV18	TRBJ2-5	TGTGCCAGCTCACCAATTTGGTCAGGGGGCTGGGAGACCCAGTACTTC	CASSPIWSGGWETQYF
-	-	13	TRBV5-6	TRBJ1-1	TGTGCCAGCAGCTCGGGCCTAGAGGGTGAAGCTTTCTTT	CASSSGLEGEAFF
-	-	13	TRBV29-1	TRBJ1-6	TGCAGCGTCTCCAGGGACTATAATTCACCCCTCCACTTT	CSVSRDYNSPLHF
few	TRBD2	14	TRBV15	TRBJ2-7	TGTGCCACCAGCAGGGGGGGGACCGCCGACGAGCAGTACTTC	CATSRGGTADEQYF
-	-	14	TRBV5-1	TRBJ2-7	TGCGCCAGCAGCTTGCCTCGGGGTCCGCACGAGCAGTACTTC	CASSLPRGPHEQYF
-	-	13	TRBV10-1	TRBJ2-4	TGCGCCAGCAGTGAGGGGGAGAGAAACATTCAGTACTTC	CASSEGERNIQYF
-	-	13	TRBV7-8	TRBJ2-7	TGTGCCAGCAGCCGTTCGAATAACGGCGAGCAGTACTTC	CASSRSNNGEQYF
-	TRBD1	15	TRBV28	TRBJ1-2	TGTGCCAGCAGTTCCCCGGGACAGACTAACTATGGCTACACCTTC	CASSSPGQTNYGYTF
-	TRBD1	15	TRBV9	TRBJ1-3	TGTGCCAGCAGCGCGGGACAGGGGGTCGGAAACACCATATATTTT	CASSAGQGVGNTIYF
-	TRBD2	15	TRBV7-2	TRBJ2-7	TGTGCCAGCAGCCTCACGGGAGGATTAAAGGGCGAGCAGTACTTC	CASSLTGGLKGEQYF
-	-	17	TRBV21-1	TRBJ2-7	TGTGCCAGCAGCAAAAGACTAGCGGGAGGCCCTATTGGCGAGCAGTACTTC	CASSKRLAGGPIGEQYF
many	TRBD2	15	TRBV28	TRBJ2-7	TGTGCCAGCAGTCCAGGACTAGCGGGAGCCTACGAGCAGTACTTC	CASSPGLAGAYEQYF
-	TRBD1	13	TRBV10-3	TRBJ1-4	TGTGCCATCAGGGGGACAGGGGGTGAAAAACTGTTTTTT	CAIRGTGGEKLFF
-	TRBD1	13	TRBV11-2	TRBJ1-2	TGTGCCAGCAGCCGCACAGGGGGGGATGGCTACACCTTC	CASSRTGGDGYTF
-	TRBD1	13	TRBV6-6	TRBJ1-2	TGTGCCAGCAGTTCCACAGGGGACTATGGCTACACCTTC	CASSSTGDYGYTF
once	-	12	TRBV27	TRBJ1-1	TGTGCCAGCAGAGGACAAATTCCTGAAGCTTTCTTT	CASRGQIPEAFF
-	TRBD2	14	TRBV7-2	TRBJ2-7	TGTGCCAGCAGCCCCCATAGCGGGACCTACGAGCAGTACTTC	CASSPHSGTYEQYF
-	TRBD1	14	TRBV27	TRBJ1-1	TGTGCCAGCAGTACGGGACAGATGAACACTGAAGCTTTCTTT	CASSTGQMNTEAFF
-	TRBD2	19	TRBV7-3	TRBJ2-2	TGTGCCAGCAGCTCAGGGACTAGCGGGAGGGCCTATGACACCGGGGAGCTGTTTTTT	CASSSGTSGRAYDTGELFF
-	TRBD2	16	TRBV14	TRBJ2-3	TGTGCCAGCAGCCACAGGACTAGCGGGAGTTCAGATACGCAGTATTTT	CASSHRTSGSSDTQYF
once	TRBD1	17	TRBV4-2	TRBJ1-6	TGTGCCAGCAGCCAAACGCCCGGGACAGGGGCCGATTCACCCCTCCACTTT	CASSQTPGTGADSPLHF
-	TRBD2	18	TRBV11-2	TRBJ2-1	TGTGCCAGCAGCGCTCCTGAAGGGGCGGGAGTTTACTACAATGAGCAGTTCTTC	CASSAPEGAGVYYNEQFF
once	-	15	TRBV20-1	TRBJ2-1	TGCAGTGCTAGTGGAGACTACCTCTCCTACAATGAGCAGTTCTTC	CSASGDYLSYNEQFF
-	TRBD2	15	TRBV7-9	TRBJ2-5	TGTGCCAGCAGCTTGTATACTAGCGGGAGCCAGACCCAGTACTTC	CASSLYTSGSQTQYF
-	-	15	TRBV6-7	TRBJ1-6	TGTGCCAGCAGTTACTCAGAGAGGGTTGACTCACCCCTCCACTTT	CASSYSERVDSPLHF
-	TRBD1	14	TRBV11-3	TRBJ2-5	TGTGCCAGCAGCCCTAGACAGGGTCCAGAGACCCAGTACTTC	CASSPRQGPETQYF
few	-	14	TRBV3-1/TRBV3-2	TRBJ2-5	TGTGCCAGCAGCCAAGGATGGGAGCCAGAGACCCAGTACTTC	CASSQGWEPETQYF
once	-	16	TRBV6-6	TRBJ2-3	TGTGCCAGCAGTTACAGTCCGGGCGGGAGCACAGATACGCAGTATTTT	CASSYSPGGSTDTQYF
-	-	14	TRBV30	TRBJ2-5	TGTGCCTGGAGTCTAGGACTACCTCCTGAGACCCAGTACTTC	CAWSLGLPPETQYF
-	TRBD2	16	TRBV5-1	TRBJ2-1	TGCGCCAGCAGCACCCGGACTAGCGGGGGGAACAATGAGCAGTTCTTC	CASSTRTSGGNNEQFF
-	TRBD1	17	TRBV7-9	TRBJ1-4	TGTGCCAGCAGCCCGAGAAGGGGACAGGGGGCAGGAGAAAAACTGTTTTTT	CASSPRRGQGAGEKLFF
-	-	12	TRBV13	TRBJ1-2	TGTGCCAGCAGCTTACAGGGCTATGGCTACACCTTC	CASSLQGYGYTF
once	TRBD2	14	TRBV6-6	TRBJ2-7	TGTGCCAGCAGTCAGACTAGCGGGAGCTACGAGCAGTACTTC	CASSQTSGSYEQYF
-	TRBD2	15	TRBV28	TRBJ2-5	TGTGCCACCGGGGCCCCTAGCGGACTTCAAGAGACCCAGTACTTC	CATGAPSGLQETQYF
-	-	14	TRBV19	TRBJ1-1	TGTGCCAGCCGGAACAGGGTTACGGGCACTGAAGCTTTCTTT	CASRNRVTGTEAFF
-	-	15	TRBV27	TRBJ1-5	TGTGCCAGCAGTCCCCGGGGAGCAAGCAATCAGCCCCAGCATTTT	CASSPRGASNQPQHF
few	-	11	TRBV2	TRBJ1-2	TGTGCCAGCACGGGGTCTTGGGGCTACACCTTC	CASTGSWGYTF
-	-	14	TRBV5-1	TRBJ2-2	TGCGCCAGCACCGCGGGACTGAACACCGGGGAGCTGTTTTTT	CASTAGLNTGELFF
once	-	14	TRBV10-3	TRBJ1-1	TGTGCCATCGGTCCCGGGGGGTCCAACACTGAAGCTTTCTTT	CAIGPGGSNTEAFF
-	TRBD1	15	TRBV27	TRBJ2-7	TGTGCCAGCAGTTCGGCGCCAGGGGGCCGGGGAGAGCAGTACTTC	CASSSAPGGRGEQYF
-	TRBD1	17	TRBV9	TRBJ1-2	TGTGCCAGCAGCGCGCTGGACAGGGGGGACTATAACTATGGCTACACCTTC	CASSALDRGDYNYGYTF
-	TRBD1	16	TRBV6-1	TRBJ1-2	TGTGCCAGCAGTGAAGCGGGGCAGACAGGGGTATATGGCTACACCTTC	CASSEAGQTGVYGYTF